The source of this T cell receptor (beta chain) is a study of human T cells and chemical hapten exposure. Time point of the sample: patch test 2, 6 weeks after DPC sensitization. Regarding treatment: therapeutic diphenylcyclopropenone sensitization with weekly scalp DPC. CDR1 is SQVTM, CDR2 ANQGSEA, per germline. The V gene end was trimmed by 4 bases and the J gene end by 1 base; junction bases not matched to a gene: 10. The CDR3 extends over 16 amino acids. TCRdb fed the RACE reads into MiXCR, producing one record per CDR3 protein. The sample has about 140,000 distinct CDR3 sequences, approximately 12% seen once.

This sequence was found in a woman in her 50s with alopecia areata. Some clones in this sample may be carry-over from other donors' samples. The chain is built from TRBV29-1 and TRBJ1-1; 9 bases map to TRBD1. The source material was whole blood, sampled in connection with sensitization to the hapten diphenylcyclopropenone (DPC). The CDR3 region is CSVGGGQGGRNTEAFF. CDR3 nucleotides: TGCAGCGTTGGAGGGGGACAGGGTGGGAGGAACACTGAAGCTTTCTTT.